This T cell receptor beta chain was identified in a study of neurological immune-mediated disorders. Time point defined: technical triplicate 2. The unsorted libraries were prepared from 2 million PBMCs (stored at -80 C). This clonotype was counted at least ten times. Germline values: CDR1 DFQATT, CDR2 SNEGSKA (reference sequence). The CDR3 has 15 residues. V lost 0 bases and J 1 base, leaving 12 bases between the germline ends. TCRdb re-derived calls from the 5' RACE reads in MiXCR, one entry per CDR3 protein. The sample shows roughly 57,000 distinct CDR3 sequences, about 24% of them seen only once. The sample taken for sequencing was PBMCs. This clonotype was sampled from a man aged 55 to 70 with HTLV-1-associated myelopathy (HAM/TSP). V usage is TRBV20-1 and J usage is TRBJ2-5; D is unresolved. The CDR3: CSARDLGQLQETQYF. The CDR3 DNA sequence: TGCAGTGCTAGAGATTTAGGGCAGCTCCAAGAGACCCAGTACTTC.